Sequencing of this TCR beta chain was carried out in a study of glioma-infiltrating T cells. Amplification of TCR alpha and beta CDR3 regions from RNA used iRepertoire nested multiplex PCR. TCRdb redid the calling of the multiplex PCR reads with MiXCR, one entry per CDR3 protein. This table holds approximately 130,000 distinct CDR3 sequences, under 25% found once. This CDR3 spans 13 amino acids. The germline V gene encodes CDR1 SQVTM and CDR2 ANQGSEA. The receptor was derived from a human donor with low-grade glioma or glioblastoma, undergoing nonglioma brain surgery, or in good health (not recorded which). The sequenced sample consisted of glioma tissue, nonneoplastic brain tissue, or PBMCs (not recorded which). This rearrangement joins TRBV29-1 to TRBJ2-3; D perhaps matches TRBD2 (6 bases). Written as DNA, the CDR3 is TGCACCCTACCGGGACTTGGTCTAGATACGCAGTATTTT. Amino acid sequence: CTLPGLGLDTQYF.